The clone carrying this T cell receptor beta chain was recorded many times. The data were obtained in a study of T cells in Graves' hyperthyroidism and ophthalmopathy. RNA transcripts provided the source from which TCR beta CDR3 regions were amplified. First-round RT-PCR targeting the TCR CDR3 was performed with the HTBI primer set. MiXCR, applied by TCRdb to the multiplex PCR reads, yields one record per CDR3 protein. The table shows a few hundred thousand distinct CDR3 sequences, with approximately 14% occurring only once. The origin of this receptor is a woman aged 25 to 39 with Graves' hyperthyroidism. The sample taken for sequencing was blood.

The CDR3: CASSGGNGYTF. DNA of the CDR3: TGTGCCAGTTCGGGGGGCAATGGCTACACCTTC. The V gene is TRBV6-5, the J gene TRBJ1-2, with a possible D match to TRBD1 (6 bases). V lost 9 bases and J 6 bases, leaving 11 bases between the germline ends. This CDR3 is 11 amino acids long. CDR1 MNHEY and CDR2 SVGAGI come from the germline V gene.